These 5 T cell receptor beta chains came from one sample sequenced in a study of T cell responses to AZD1222 COVID-19 vaccine. Method: immunoSEQ multiplex PCR; TCRdb's copy keeps in-frame clones and lacks some. The sample comprises 130,000 to 150,000 clones, about nine tenths of which are singletons, and around 3.5% rests with the top ten. The specimen was peripheral blood, collected on day 0 of AZD1222 vaccination. The receptors were sampled from an adult in good health.

The rearrangement links TRBV5-1 to TRBJ1-2; D perhaps matches TRBD1 (5 bases). This CDR3 has 14 residues. The V end lost 4 bases, the J end lost 3 bases, and 13 bases lay between the germline ends. CDR1 is SGHRS, CDR2 YFSETQ, per germline. The chain's CDR3 is CASSGGVKDYGYTF. The CDR3 DNA is TGCGCCAGCAGCGGAGGGGTGAAAGACTATGGCTACACCTTC.

The chain employs TRBV5-1 and TRBJ2-7; D possibly corresponds to TRBD1 (6 bases). CDR1 is SGHRS, CDR2 YFSETQ, per germline. This CDR3 spans 16 amino acids. V was cut by 0 bases and J by 1 base, with 14 bases left in between. The CDR3 DNA reads TGCGCCAGCAGCTTGGGTAGGACAGTGGTTTCCTACGAGCAGTACTTC. The encoded protein is CASSLGRTVVSYEQYF.

The chain couples TRBV9 to TRBJ2-5; TRBD2 matches at 8 bases. The CDR3 length is 14 residues. CDR1 SGDLS and CDR2 YYNGEE come from the germline V gene. The junction had 1 base not matched to a gene; V was cut back by 3 bases and J by 0 bases. The CDR3 sequence is CASSELADQETQYF. In DNA, the CDR3 is TGTGCCAGCAGCGAACTAGCGGACCAAGAGACCCAGTACTTC.

The V call is TRBV11-3, the J call TRBJ2-1; 8 nucleotides line up with TRBD2. Trimming took 6 bases from V and 6 from J; bases not matched to a gene: 7. Germline CDR1 SGHNT, CDR2 YENEEA. The CDR3 extends over 14 amino acids. For the CDR3, the DNA is TGTGCCAGCAGAGGGCTAGCGGGCCTCAATGAGCAGTTCTTC. Residues: CASRGLAGLNEQFF.

CDR3 DNA sequence: TGTGCCTGGAGTGTCCCAAGACTAGCGGGAGGGCGTGGGGATACGCAGTATTTT. Translated: CAWSVPRLAGGRGDTQYF. This chain uses TRBV30 with TRBJ2-3; 14 nucleotides line up with TRBD2. This CDR3 comprises 18 residues. Germline CDR1 reads GTSNPN; CDR2 reads SVGIG (reference sequence). The J segment lost 6 bases and the V segment lost 0 bases, leaving 11 bases of the junction unmatched.